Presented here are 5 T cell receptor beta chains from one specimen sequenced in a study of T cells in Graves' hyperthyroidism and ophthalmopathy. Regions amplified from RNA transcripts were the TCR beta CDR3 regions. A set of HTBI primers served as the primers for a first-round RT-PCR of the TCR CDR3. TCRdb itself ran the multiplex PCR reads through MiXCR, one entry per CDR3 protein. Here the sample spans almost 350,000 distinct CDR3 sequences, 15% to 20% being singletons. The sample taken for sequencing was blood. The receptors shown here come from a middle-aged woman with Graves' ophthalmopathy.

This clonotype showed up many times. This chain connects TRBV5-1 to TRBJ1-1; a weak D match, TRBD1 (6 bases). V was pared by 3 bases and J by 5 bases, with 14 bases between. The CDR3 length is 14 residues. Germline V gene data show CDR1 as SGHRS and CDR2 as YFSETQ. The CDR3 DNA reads TGCGCCAGCAGCTCTGGGGGGCGGGATACTGAAGCTTTCTTT. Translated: CASSSGGRDTEAFF.

CDR3 residues: CSAPDRSSMNTEAFF. CDR3 DNA sequence: TGCAGTGCTCCAGACAGGTCCTCAATGAACACTGAAGCTTTCTTT. The rearrangement uses TRBV20-1 and TRBJ1-1, with D possibly being TRBD1 (6 bases). Germline CDR1 is DFQATT and CDR2 is SNEGSKA (reference sequence). The CDR3 length is 15 residues. V lost 5 bases and J 0 bases, leaving 16 bases between the germline ends.

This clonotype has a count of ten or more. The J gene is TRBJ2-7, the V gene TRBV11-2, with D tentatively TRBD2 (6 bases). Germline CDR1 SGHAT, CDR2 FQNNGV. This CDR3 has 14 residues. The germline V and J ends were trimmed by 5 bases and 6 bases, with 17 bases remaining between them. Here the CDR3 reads CASSPAGGIGEQYF. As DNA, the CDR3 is TGTGCCAGCAGCCCCGCGGGCGGGATAGGCGAGCAGTACTTC.

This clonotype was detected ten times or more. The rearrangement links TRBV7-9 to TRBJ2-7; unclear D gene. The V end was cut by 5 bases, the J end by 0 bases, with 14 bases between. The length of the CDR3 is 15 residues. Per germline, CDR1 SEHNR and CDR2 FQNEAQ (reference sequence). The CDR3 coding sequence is TGTGCCAGCAGCCTCCAAACCGCTAGCTCCTACGAGCAGTACTTC. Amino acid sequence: CASSLQTASSYEQYF. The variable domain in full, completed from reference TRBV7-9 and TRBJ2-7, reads DTGVSQNPRHKITKRGQNVTFRCDPISEHNRLYWYRQTLGQGPEFLTYFQNEAQLEKSRLLSDRFSAERPKGSFSTLEIQRTEQGDSAMYLCASSLQTASSYEQYFGPGTRLTVT.

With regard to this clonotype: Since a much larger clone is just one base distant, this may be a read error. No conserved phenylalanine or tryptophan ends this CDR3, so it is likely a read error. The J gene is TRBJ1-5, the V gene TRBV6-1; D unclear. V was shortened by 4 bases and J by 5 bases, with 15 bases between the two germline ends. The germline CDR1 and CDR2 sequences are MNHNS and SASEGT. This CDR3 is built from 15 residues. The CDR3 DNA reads TGTGCCAGCAGTGTTGGTTCGGCCTCCGATCAGCCCCAGCATCTT. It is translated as CASSVGSASDQPQHL.